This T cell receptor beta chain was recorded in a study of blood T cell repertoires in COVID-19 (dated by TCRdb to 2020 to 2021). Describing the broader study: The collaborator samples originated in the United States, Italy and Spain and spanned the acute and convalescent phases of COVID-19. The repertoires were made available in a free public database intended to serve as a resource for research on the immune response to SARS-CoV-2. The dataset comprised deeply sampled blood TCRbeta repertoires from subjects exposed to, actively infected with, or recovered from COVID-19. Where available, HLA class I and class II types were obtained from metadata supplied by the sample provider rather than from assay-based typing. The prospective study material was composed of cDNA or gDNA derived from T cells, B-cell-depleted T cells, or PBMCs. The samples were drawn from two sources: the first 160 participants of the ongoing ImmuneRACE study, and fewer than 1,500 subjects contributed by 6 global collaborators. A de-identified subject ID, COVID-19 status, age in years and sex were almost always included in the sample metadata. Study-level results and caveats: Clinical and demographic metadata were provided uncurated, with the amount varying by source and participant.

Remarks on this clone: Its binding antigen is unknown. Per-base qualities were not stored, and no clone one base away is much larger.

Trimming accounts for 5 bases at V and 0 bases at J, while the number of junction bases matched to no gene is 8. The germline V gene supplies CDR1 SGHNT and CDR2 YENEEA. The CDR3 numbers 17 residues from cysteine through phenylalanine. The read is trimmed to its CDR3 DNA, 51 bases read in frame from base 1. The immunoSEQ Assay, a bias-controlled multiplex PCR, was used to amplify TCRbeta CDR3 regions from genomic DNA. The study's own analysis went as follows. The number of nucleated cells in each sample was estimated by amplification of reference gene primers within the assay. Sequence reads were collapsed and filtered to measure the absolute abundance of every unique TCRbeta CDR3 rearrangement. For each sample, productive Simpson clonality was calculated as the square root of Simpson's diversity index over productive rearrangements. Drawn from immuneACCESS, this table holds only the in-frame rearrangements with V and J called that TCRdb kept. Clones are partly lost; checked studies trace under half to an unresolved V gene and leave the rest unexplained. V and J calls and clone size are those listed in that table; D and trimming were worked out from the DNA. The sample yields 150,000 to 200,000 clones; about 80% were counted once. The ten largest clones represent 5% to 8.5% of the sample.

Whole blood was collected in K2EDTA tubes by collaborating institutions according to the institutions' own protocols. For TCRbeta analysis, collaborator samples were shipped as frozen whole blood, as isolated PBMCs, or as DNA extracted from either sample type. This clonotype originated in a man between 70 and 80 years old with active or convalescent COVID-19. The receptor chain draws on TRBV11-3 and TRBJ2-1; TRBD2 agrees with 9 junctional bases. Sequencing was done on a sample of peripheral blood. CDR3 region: CASSPSGLAVSYNEQFF. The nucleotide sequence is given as TGTGCCAGCAGCCCTTCGGGACTAGCAGTCTCCTACAATGAGCAGTTCTTC.